Sequencing of this T cell receptor beta chain was carried out in a study of blood T cell repertoires in COVID-19. Study-wide context: Sample material is recorded as cDNA or gDNA derived from T cells, B-cell-depleted T cells, or PBMCs.

As originally analysed: Reference gene primer amplification gave estimated nucleated cell counts. The method was immunoSEQ multiplex PCR; TCRdb's version includes in-frame clones alone and lacks a portion of them. The V and J calls and clone size were taken over from that table, and D and trimming were inferred from the DNA. The sample contains under 35,000 clones, roughly nine tenths of which appear only once. This clonotype originated in a human donor in a cohort sampled during active COVID-19. Sequenced material: peripheral blood.

The chain's CDR3 is CASSEQTTGGEPQHF. CDR3 nucleotides: TGTGCCAGCAGTGAGCAGACGACAGGGGGGGAGCCCCAGCATTTT. The V gene is TRBV6-1, the J gene TRBJ1-5, with TRBD1 matching 9 bases. V was clipped by 3 bases and J by 8 bases; unmatched bases: 8. The V gene's germline CDR1 is MNHNS and CDR2 SASEGT. This CDR3 spans 15 amino acids.